This entry features one T cell receptor beta chain sequence. Trimming took off 5 bases at V and 5 bases at J, with 6 bases between the two ends. CDR3 size: 12 residues. Germline CDR1 reads SGHTA; CDR2 reads FQGTGA. The sample comes from a study of blood T cell repertoires in COVID-19. Sequencing used immunoSEQ multiplex PCR; TCRdb keeps in-frame clones, though not all of them. The sample records under 350,000 clones, approximately 86% being singletons. This clonotype was obtained from a woman between 35 and 50 years old with acute COVID-19. The specimen was PBMCs or T cells enriched from blood (not recorded which). The chain couples TRBV7-3 to TRBJ2-2, with unresolved D. The CDR3 DNA reads as TGTGCCAGCAGCCCCCTGACCGGGGAGCTGTTTTTT. Protein product: CASSPLTGELFF.